The entry that follows covers one T cell receptor beta chain sequence. Its cognate antigen is unknown. TRB rearrangements were amplified by multiplex PCR with BIOMED2 TRB-A/B primers. TCRdb ran MiXCR on the multiplex PCR reads and lists one entry per CDR3 protein. The table lists approximately 5,100 distinct CDR3 sequences, about a third of them singletons. Each TRB amplification used roughly 250-550 ng of genomic DNA from blood. These data originate in a study of T and B cells in COVID-19 patients. Broader study findings: Clonality of TRB repertoires was high in active COVID-19; recovery brought above-healthy diversity and richness.

This CDR3 is built from 16 residues. The V and J ends lost 5 bases and 4 bases, in that order; junction bases with no gene match: 12. This chain connects TRBV12-3 or TRBV12-4 to TRBJ2-7, with 9 bases identical to TRBD1. The clonotype comes from a human donor who had recovered from COVID-19. What was sequenced was blood. As DNA, the CDR3 is TGTGCCAGCAGTCGCCCATGGGGGACAGGGTGGTACGAGCAGTACTTC. This gives the protein CASSRPWGTGWYEQYF.